This T cell receptor beta chain was documented in a study of regulatory T cells in long-lasting Graves disease. V lost 3 bases and J lost 0, with 9 bases in between. The CDR3 covers 14 residues. CDR1 and CDR2 (germline): DFQATT, SNEGSKA (reference sequence). Specified time point: newly diagnosed GD, antithyroid drugs for less than 3 months. PBMCs were the source of the RNA used for TCR sequencing. Combining iRepertoire HTBI primers with Arm-PCR of CDR3 regions, the authors built TCR beta libraries. TCRdb processed the multiplex PCR reads anew with MiXCR; each CDR3 protein has one entry. The profile covers 350,000 to 400,000 distinct CDR3 sequences, with around 15% appearing a single time and just over 20% taken by the ten largest. These same data were also listed under a study on T cells in Graves' hyperthyroidism and ophthalmopathy.

The genes are TRBV20-1 and TRBJ2-1; the D is unclear. The sample was peripheral blood mononuclear cells (PBMCs), taken at new diagnosis, from a patient treated with antithyroid drugs. This sequence was found in a woman between 18 and 29 years old with Graves disease. CDR3 sequence: CSARAESSYNEQFF. DNA for the CDR3: TGCAGTGCTAGGGCAGAGAGCTCCTACAATGAGCAGTTCTTC.